This T cell receptor beta chain was found in a study of cytomegalovirus exposure and HLA in healthy donors (dated by TCRdb to between 2016 and 2019). As for the study more broadly: An earlier analysis of approximately 640 of the donors reported approximately 290 Gb of sequence data and 100 million to 130 million unique TCR beta sequences from 190 million or so T cells. The number of donors typed differed by locus, with roughly 629-640 for A, B, C, DRB1 and DQB1, 522 for DQA1, 600 to 610 for DPA1, and some 440 for DPB1. The study was designed to test whether signatures of past pathogen exposure could be identified by cataloging public T cell receptors. The T cell repertoires of 666 subjects were profiled by immunosequencing and related to cytomegalovirus serostatus. In an earlier analysis of 500 to 650 of the donors, high-throughput TCR beta sequencing was used to judge whether each TCR beta V gene segment behaved as functional or pseudogenic. Of the 300 to 400 genotyped donors, about 84% fell in the genetic ancestry cluster associated with self-reported Caucasian donors. Every repertoire in the discovery cohort had been generated on one and the same sequencing platform. Rather than using new phenotypic data, the later analysis identified candidate immune exposures from TCR beta sequences and from how often those sequences occurred across donors. To study patterns of TCR occurrence, a later analysis re-analyzed previously published TCR beta repertoires from 666 donors and added high-resolution HLA genotyping. Both class I and class II loci were covered by HLA typing, at four-digit resolution. Approximately 300 gigabases of sequencing data and 70 million to 95 million unique TCR sequences made up an early release that covered 500 to 700 HLA-typed donors. The study combined high-throughput TCR immunosequencing, statistical association of individual TCRs with disease status, and machine learning to predict cytomegalovirus infection status. A separate validation cohort of over a hundred different subjects was used in addition to the approximately 640-subject first cohort. Across 398 genotyped donors of the cohort, an average of roughly 250,000 unique TCR beta nucleotide sequences per donor were sequenced, and roughly 17% of those sequences were non-productive. Genome-wide SNP genotypes for about three fifths of the roughly 700 donors were used in a later genetic analysis, which treated that subset as a discovery cohort. Donor age, sex, ethnicity and CMV serostatus were collected together with the repertoire data. About 5 DR-DQ haplotypes were handled as single units for association and clustering, since linkage in the cohort was strong.

The library was built by means of the immunoSEQ multiplex PCR assay. For the multiplex PCR, a mixture combining 60 forward primers for TCR Vbeta segments and 13 reverse primers for TCR Jbeta segments was used. A multiplex PCR assay on genomic DNA amplified the CDR3 region of rearranged TCR beta genes. The amplified TCR beta libraries were sequenced on the Illumina HiSeq System as 87-base-pair reads. Under the source paper's analysis protocol: Across the 500 to 850 repertoires, a later analysis counted 80 million or so unique TCR beta chains, around 11 million of which were shared by at least two donors. Raw reads were error-corrected and collapsed into unique sequences with a nearest-neighbor algorithm that merged closely related sequences to remove PCR and sequencing errors. CDR3 sequences were aligned to IMGT reference sequences to assign V, D and J gene segments. Each retained sequence needed at least a six-nucleotide match to both a V gene segment and a J gene segment. Rearrangements were classified as productive when the CDR3 lacked stop codons and remained in frame with V and J, and all other rearrangements were classified as non-productive. CDR3 was defined according to IMGT convention as the region running from the second conserved V-encoded cysteine to the conserved J-encoded phenylalanine. The earlier analysis of about 530 of the donors excluded any sequence lacking an unambiguous match to a single V gene segment. An earlier analysis of 500 to 600 of the donors classified V segments as functional when productive rearrangements were above 56.7% and as segregating when the standard deviation between donors was above 5%. A statistical classification framework was built to diagnose cytomegalovirus status from the catalog of TCR beta chain sequences. A later analysis assigned V and J genes by comparing TCR nucleotide sequences with IMGT/GENE-DB human TR gene sequences. Using the TCRdist pipeline, a later analysis assigned CDR3 sequences along with most-parsimonious VDJ recombination scenarios. In a later analysis, each TCR beta chain was defined by its CDR3 amino acid sequence together with its V-gene family, and reads lacking a unique V-gene family were excluded. To address suspected cross-contamination and a sequencing artifact, a later analysis removed around 600 highly shared, low-generation-probability nucleotide sequences. A later analysis calculated a clonal expansion index for each public chain from normalized within-repertoire ranks of inferred template counts. Generation probabilities in a later analysis came from a VDJ recombination model fitted to out-of-frame rearrangements, and those results were checked against IGoR. A later analysis scored TCR-TCR, TCR-HLA and TCR-CMV co-occurrence with hypergeometric tests, applying a repertoire-size bias correction to TCR pairs. A later analysis estimated false discovery rates by permuting HLA or CMV assignments 20 times. A later analysis grouped co-occurring TCRs with DBSCAN, adding TCRdist sequence similarity when clustering within HLA-allele-positive subsets. Co-occurrence clustering excluded repertoires with fewer than 30,000 or more than 120,000 public chains, plus five with anomalous nucleotide sharing. TCRdb limited this immuneACCESS table to in-frame rearrangements with V and J called. A share of clones is missing; checked studies link under half to unresolved V genes, and the rest is unexplained. That table is the source of V, J and clone size, and D and trimming were worked out from the DNA. Present in this sample are about 150,000 clones, roughly three fifths of which were seen just once. Of the sample, around 1.9% falls within the top ten clones.

In total, more than 500 healthy bone marrow donors made up the cohort. Cohort members were all nominally healthy when sampled, although unrecorded immune exposures were likely present. The donor tested CMV seronegative, placing the donor among the approximately 360 seronegative members of the cohort. A peripheral blood sample was collected from each donor, and TCR beta sequencing was performed on peripheral blood mononuclear cells. Genomic DNA extraction from the blood cell samples was performed with the Qiagen DNeasy Blood Extraction Kit. This clone was detected only once. Its binding antigen is unknown. Nothing much larger sits one base from this clone, and base qualities are not available. What the research found in general, with its limitations: In vitro tests confirmed that three of the cytomegalovirus-associated TCR beta chains recognize cytomegalovirus antigens. In the study, about 150 TCR beta chains were listed as associated with cytomegalovirus. Because counts were too low, 15 to 20 rarely observed V segments, including chromosome 9 orphons, were excluded from the earlier analysis of 587 of the donors. The presence/absence analyses assumed that sequencing depth was roughly uniform across donors, and that assumption may not be true. The only immune exposure information available for the cohort was CMV serostatus. Most TCR sequences were observed very rarely across donors, whereas some public TCRs were present in many individuals. A cluster of highly shared sequence variants was judged likely to represent a technical artifact of the sequencing pipeline. Linkage disequilibrium might explain the correlated functional status among segregating V segments, but an unknown experimental factor could not be ruled out. In a later genetic analysis, fewer N-insertions in productive TCRs were reported among donors in an Asian-associated ancestry cluster than the roughly 700-donor mean. In a later analysis, the rate of TCR association differed among HLA loci, with DRB1 alleles having the most associated TCRs and HLA-C alleles having the fewest. Several of the top co-occurrence clusters appeared to be linked to parvovirus B19, influenza, CMV and Epstein-Barr virus, according to a later analysis. The classifier was reported to diagnose cytomegalovirus status with high specificity and sensitivity in both the original and validation cohorts. Strong co-occurrence of HLA alleles, especially DR and DQ, made assigning TCR associations to individual alleles difficult. A further reported finding was that TCR beta sequences accurately predicted the HLA-A and HLA-B alleles for most subjects in the first cohort. In an earlier analysis of 587 of the donors, most TCR beta V segments appeared in productive rearrangements about 87% or about 30% of the time, broadly matching IMGT annotations. Because HLA typing was unavailable for some donors at each locus, only the typed subset was used in association tests. A later analysis found that most CMV-associated TCR beta chains appeared HLA-restricted, with HLA associations seemingly driven largely by CMV exposure. This cohort had only TCR beta chains sequenced, and the lack of alpha or paired-chain data limited which features could be detected. It was suggested by the authors that the approach could potentially be generalized to other disease states and immunological phenotypes. Compared with equally common non-associated chains, HLA-associated TCR beta chains in a later analysis were more clonally expanded and had lower generation probabilities. In a later analysis, 15,000 to 20,000 TCR beta sequences were associated with specific HLA alleles at a false discovery rate of 0.05. In a later genetic analysis, a missense DCLRE1C variant was associated with V-gene and J-gene trimming of TCR beta chains, and the association was replicated in an independent cohort. Some IMGT-functional V segments, including TRBV6-2 and TRBV6-3, could not be distinguished by the 87-base-pair reads and were therefore excluded.

CDR1 SGHTA and CDR2 FQGNSA were looked up in the germline V gene. From the cysteine through the phenylalanine, the CDR3 covers 16 amino acids. The only DNA kept is the CDR3, 48 bases in frame from the first base. Relative to germline, V is missing 1 base and J is missing 2 bases, with 6 bases of the junction outside any gene match. The clonotype was recovered from a male donor in good health and CMV-seronegative. Sequencing used PBMCs. The V and J genes are TRBV7-2 and TRBJ2-3; 7 of the junction bases match TRBD2. At the DNA level, the sequence is TGTGCCAGCAGCTTAGTTGCGGGGGTAGTCACAGATACGCAGTATTTT. Its amino acids are CASSLVAGVVTDTQYF. Reference TRBV7-2 and TRBJ2-3 proteins supply the regions before and after the CDR3; the full variable domain is: GAGVSQSPSNKVTEKGKDVELRCDPISGHTALYWYRQSLGQGLEFLIYFQGNSAPDKSGLPSDRFSAERTGGSVSTLTIQRTQQEDSAVYLCASSLVAGVVTDTQYFGPGTRLTVL.